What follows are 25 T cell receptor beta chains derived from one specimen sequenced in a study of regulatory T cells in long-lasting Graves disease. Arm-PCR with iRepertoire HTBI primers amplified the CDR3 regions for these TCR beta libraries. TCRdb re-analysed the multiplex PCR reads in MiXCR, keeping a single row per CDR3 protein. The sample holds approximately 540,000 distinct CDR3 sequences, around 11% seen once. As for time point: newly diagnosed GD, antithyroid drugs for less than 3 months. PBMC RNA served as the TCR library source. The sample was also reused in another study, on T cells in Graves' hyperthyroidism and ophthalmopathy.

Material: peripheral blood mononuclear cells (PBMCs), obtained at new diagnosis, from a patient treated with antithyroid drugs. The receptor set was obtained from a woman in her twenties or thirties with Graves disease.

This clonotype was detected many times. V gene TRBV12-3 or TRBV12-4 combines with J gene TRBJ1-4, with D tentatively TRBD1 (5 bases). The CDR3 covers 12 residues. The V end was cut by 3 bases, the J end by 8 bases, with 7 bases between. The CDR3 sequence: CASSFSGEKLFF. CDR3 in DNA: TGTGCCAGCAGTTTTTCAGGGGAAAAACTGTTTTTT.

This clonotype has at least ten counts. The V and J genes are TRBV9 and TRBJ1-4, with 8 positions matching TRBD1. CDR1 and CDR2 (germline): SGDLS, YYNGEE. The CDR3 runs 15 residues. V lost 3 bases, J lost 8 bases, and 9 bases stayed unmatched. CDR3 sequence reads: CASSALGQGPEKLFF. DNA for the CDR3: TGTGCCAGCAGCGCCCTCGGACAGGGTCCCGAAAAACTGTTTTTT.

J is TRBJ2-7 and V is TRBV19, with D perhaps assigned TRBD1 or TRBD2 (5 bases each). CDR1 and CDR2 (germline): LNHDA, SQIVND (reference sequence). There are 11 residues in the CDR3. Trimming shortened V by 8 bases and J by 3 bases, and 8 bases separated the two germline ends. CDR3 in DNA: TGTGCCAGTGGGGGAGACTACGAGCAGTACTTC. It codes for CASGGDYEQYF.

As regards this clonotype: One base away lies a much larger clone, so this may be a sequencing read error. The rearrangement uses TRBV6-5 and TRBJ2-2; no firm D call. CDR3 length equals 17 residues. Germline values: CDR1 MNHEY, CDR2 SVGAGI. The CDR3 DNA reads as TGTGCCAGCAGTTACCCTAGACACGGTACTTTCACCGTGGAGCTGTTTTTT. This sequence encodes CASSYPRHGTFTVELFF.

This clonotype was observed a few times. The CDR3 loop is CASRDSWGTTEAFF. CDR3 bases: TGTGCCAGTAGGGATTCGTGGGGGACCACTGAAGCTTTCTTT. This chain links TRBV25-1 with TRBJ1-1, with D perhaps matching TRBD1 (5 bases). Trimming took 9 bases from V and 4 from J, leaving 18 bases between them. The CDR3 has 14 residues. Germline loops: CDR1 MGHDK, CDR2 SYGVNS.

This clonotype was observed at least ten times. As DNA, the CDR3 is TGTGCCAGCCTAGACTTCTACAATGAGCAGTTCTTC. Translating gives CASLDFYNEQFF. V gene TRBV2 combines with J gene TRBJ2-1; D is unresolved. This CDR3 has 12 amino acids. Between the trimmed V and J ends, which lost 8 bases and 3 bases, there was a span of 8 bases. Germline-derived CDR1 and CDR2 are SNHLY and FYNNEI.

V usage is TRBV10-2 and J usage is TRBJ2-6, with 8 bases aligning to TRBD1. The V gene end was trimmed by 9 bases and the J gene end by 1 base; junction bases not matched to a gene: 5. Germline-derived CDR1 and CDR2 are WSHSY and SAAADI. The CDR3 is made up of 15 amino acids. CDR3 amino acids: CASRTGRSGANVLTF. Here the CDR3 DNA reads TGCGCCAGTCGGACAGGGAGGTCTGGGGCCAACGTCCTGACTTTC.

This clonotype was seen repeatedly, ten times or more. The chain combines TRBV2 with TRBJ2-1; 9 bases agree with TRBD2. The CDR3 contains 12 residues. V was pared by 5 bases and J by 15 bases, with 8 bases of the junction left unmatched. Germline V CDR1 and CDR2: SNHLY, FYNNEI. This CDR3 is CASSLGGRAPFF. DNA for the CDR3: TGTGCCAGCAGTTTGGGCGGGAGGGCCCCGTTCTTC.

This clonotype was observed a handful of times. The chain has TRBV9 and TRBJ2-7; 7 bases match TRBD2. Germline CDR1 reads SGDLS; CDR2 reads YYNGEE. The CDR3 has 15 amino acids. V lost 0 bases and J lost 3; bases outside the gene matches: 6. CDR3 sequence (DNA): TGTGCCAGCAGCGTAGATGGGACTACCGACTACGAGCAGTACTTC. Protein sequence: CASSVDGTTDYEQYF.

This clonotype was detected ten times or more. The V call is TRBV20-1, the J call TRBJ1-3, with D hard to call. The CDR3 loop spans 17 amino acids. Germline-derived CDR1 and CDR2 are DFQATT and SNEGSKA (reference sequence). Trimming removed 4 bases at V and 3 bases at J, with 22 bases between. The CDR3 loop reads CSATINGDFSGGNTIYF. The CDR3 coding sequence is TGCAGTGCTACTATCAACGGGGATTTCAGTGGTGGAAACACCATATATTTT.

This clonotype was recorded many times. DNA for the CDR3: TGTGCCAGCAGCTTAGGGGGGCCCAGACTAGCGGGATTCCGGCATGAGCAGTTCTTC. Its protein is CASSLGGPRLAGFRHEQFF. This chain joins TRBV7-9 and TRBJ2-1; TRBD2 matches 11 bases. The CDR3 is 19 amino acids. Germline V gives CDR1 SEHNR, CDR2 FQNEAQ (reference sequence). V lost 1 base and J lost 8; bases outside the gene matches: 16.

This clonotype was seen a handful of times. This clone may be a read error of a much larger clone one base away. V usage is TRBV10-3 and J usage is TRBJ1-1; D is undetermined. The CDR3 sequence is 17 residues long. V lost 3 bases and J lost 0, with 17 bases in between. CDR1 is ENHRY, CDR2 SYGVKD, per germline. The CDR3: CAISDPHQENVNTEAFF. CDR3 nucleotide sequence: TGTGCCATCAGTGACCCTCATCAGGAAAACGTGAACACTGAAGCTTTCTTT.

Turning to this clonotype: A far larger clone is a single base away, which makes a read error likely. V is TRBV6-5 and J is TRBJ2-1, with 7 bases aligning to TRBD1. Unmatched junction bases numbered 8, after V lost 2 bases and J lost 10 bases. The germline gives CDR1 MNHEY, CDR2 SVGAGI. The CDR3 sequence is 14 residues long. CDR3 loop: CASSYGTDSYEQFF. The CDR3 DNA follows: TGTGCCAGCAGTTACGGGACAGACTCCTACGAGCAGTTCTTC.

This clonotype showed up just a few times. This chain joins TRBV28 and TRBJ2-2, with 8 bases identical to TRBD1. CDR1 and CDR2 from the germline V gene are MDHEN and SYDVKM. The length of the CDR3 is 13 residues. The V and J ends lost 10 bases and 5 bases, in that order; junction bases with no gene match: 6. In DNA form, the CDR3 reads TGTGCCATCGACAGGGGTTCAACCGGGGAGCTGTTTTTT. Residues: CAIDRGSTGELFF.

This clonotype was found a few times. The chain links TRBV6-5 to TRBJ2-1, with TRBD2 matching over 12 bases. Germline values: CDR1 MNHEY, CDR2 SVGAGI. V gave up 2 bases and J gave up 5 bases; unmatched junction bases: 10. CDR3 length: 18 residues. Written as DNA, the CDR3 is TGTGCCAGCAGTTACCTCGCAACCGGACTAGCGGGAAACAATGAGCAGTTCTTC. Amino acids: CASSYLATGLAGNNEQFF.

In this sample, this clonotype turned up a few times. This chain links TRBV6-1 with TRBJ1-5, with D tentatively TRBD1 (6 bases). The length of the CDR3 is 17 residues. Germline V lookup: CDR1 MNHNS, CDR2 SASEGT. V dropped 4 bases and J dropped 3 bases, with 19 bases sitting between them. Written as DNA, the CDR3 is TGTGCCAGCAGTGGGATAACAGGGTATGGTGTCAATCAGCCCCAGCATTTT. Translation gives CASSGITGYGVNQPQHF.

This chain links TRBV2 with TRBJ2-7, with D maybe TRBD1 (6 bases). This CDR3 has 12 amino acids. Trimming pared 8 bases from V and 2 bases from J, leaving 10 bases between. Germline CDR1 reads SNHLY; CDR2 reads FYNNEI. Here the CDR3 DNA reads TGTGCCAGCCGGGACATCGCCTACGAGCAGTACGTC. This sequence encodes CASRDIAYEQYV.

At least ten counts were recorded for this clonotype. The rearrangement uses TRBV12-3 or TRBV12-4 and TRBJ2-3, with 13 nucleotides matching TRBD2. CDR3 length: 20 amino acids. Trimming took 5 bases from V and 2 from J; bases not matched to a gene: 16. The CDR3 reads CASSTRTGTSGNKLTDTQYF. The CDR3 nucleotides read TGTGCCAGCAGTACGAGAACCGGGACTAGCGGGAACAAACTCACAGATACGCAGTATTTT.

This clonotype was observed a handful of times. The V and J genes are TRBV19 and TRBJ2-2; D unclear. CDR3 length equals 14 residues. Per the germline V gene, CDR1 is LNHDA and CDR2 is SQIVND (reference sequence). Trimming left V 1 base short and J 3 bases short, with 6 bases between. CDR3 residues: CASSIGAYTGELFF. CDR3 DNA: TGTGCCAGTAGTATAGGGGCATACACCGGGGAGCTGTTTTTT.

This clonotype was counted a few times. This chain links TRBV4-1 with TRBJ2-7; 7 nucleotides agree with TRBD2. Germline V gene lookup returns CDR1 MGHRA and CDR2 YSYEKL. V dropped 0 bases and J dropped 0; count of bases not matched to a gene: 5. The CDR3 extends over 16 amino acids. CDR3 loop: CASSQDFGGSSYEQYF. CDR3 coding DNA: TGCGCCAGCAGCCAAGATTTCGGGGGGAGCTCCTACGAGCAGTACTTC.

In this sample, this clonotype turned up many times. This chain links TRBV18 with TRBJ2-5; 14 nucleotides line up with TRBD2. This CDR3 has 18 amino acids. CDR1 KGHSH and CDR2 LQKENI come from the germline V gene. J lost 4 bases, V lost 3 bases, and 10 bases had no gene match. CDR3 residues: CASSPGLAGGSIGETQYF. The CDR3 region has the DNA TGTGCCAGCTCACCCGGACTAGCGGGAGGATCCATCGGAGAGACCCAGTACTTC.

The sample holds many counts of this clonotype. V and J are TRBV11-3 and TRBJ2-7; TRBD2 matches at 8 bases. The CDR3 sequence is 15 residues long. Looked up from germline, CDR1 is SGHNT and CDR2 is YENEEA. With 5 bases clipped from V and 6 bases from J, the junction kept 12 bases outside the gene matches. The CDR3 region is CASSIRAGEELEQYF. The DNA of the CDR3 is TGTGCCAGCAGCATAAGAGCGGGAGAGGAGCTCGAGCAGTACTTC.

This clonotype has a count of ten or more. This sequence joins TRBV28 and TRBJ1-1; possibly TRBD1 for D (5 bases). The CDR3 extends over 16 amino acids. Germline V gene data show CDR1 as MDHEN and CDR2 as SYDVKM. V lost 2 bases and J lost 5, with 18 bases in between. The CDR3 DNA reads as TGTGCCAGCAGTTTACCGGGGAATCCAGGGAGGACTGAAGCTTTCTTT. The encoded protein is CASSLPGNPGRTEAFF.

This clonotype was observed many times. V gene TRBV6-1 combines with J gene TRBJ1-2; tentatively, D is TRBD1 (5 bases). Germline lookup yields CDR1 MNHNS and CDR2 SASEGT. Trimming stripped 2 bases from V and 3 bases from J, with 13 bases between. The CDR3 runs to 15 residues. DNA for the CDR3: TGTGCCAGCAGTGAATCGAGTGGGGCTTACTATGGCTACACCTTC. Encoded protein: CASSESSGAYYGYTF.

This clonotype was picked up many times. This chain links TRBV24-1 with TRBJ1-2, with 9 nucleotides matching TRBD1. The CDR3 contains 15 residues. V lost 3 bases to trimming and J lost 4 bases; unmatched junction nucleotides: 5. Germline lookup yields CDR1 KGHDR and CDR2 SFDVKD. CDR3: CATSDPTGGSYGYTF. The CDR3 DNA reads TGTGCCACCAGTGATCCGACAGGGGGAAGCTATGGCTACACCTTC.